This TCR beta chain was observed in a study of shared clonotypes between healthy human individuals. The data were produced by immunoSEQ multiplex PCR, yet TCRdb's version contains in-frame clones alone and is incomplete. The repertoire holds over 2,000,000 clones, with about 93% as singletons. Naive CD8 cells lacked CD45RO, underwent positive selection for CCR7 and left out terminally differentiated effector memory CD45RA+ cells. V was trimmed by 0 bases and J by 9 bases, leaving 9 bases between them. The CDR3 consists of 11 residues. Germline V lookup: CDR1 DFQATT, CDR2 SNEGSKA (reference sequence).

This TCR was recovered from a man aged 18 to 29 in good health. Some clones in this sample may be carry-over from other donors' samples. The sequenced material came from naive CD8+ T cells from PBMCs. This chain connects TRBV20-1 to TRBJ2-7, with D possibly TRBD2 on 5 matching bases. The CDR3 bases are TGCAGTGCTAGAGACGGGGAAGGGCAGTACTTC. Translation: CSARDGEGQYF.